The 26 T cell receptor beta chains listed next were all sequenced from one sample in a study of PD-1 blockade in classical Hodgkin lymphoma. Time point of the sample: cycle 4 day 1 (C4D1), after five to seven weeks of nivolumab. Each patient relapsed following autologous stem cell transplantation, and prior brentuximab vedotin exposure differed. Libraries were prepared by immunoSEQ multiplex PCR; TCRdb keeps only in-frame clonotypes and omits some of them. The table lists approximately 93,000 clones, around 80% of them singletons. Sequencing was performed on peripheral blood mononuclear cells (PBMCs), taken before the fourth cycle of nivolumab. These receptors all stem from a human donor with classical Hodgkin lymphoma.

The gene calls are TRBV14 and TRBJ2-1, with D unclear. Between the trimmed V and J ends, which lost 0 bases and 3 bases, there was a span of 12 bases. Germline V gives CDR1 SGHDN, CDR2 FVKESK. This CDR3 is built from 16 residues. CDR3 bases: TGTGCCAGCAGCCAAGAAATAGGGCAGTTCTACAATGAGCAGTTCTTC. Amino acids: CASSQEIGQFYNEQFF.

The chain is built from TRBV5-1 and TRBJ2-7, with D hard to call. Germline V gene sequence: CDR1 SGHRS, CDR2 YFSETQ. The CDR3 sequence is 13 residues long. V gave up 2 bases and J gave up 5 bases, with 11 bases separating them. The CDR3 is CASSFGLGNEQYF. CDR3 DNA sequence: TGCGCCAGCAGCTTCGGGTTAGGAAACGAGCAGTACTTC.

J is TRBJ2-2 and V is TRBV30; D is unresolved. Trimming pared 2 bases from V and 4 bases from J, leaving 11 bases between. This CDR3 comprises 14 residues. Germline loops: CDR1 GTSNPN, CDR2 SVGIG (reference sequence). CDR3 sequence (DNA): TGTGCCTGGAGTAGAGGCCCGGGCACCGGGGAGCTGTTTTTT. It translates to CAWSRGPGTGELFF.

The chain employs TRBV10-3 and TRBJ1-1; a weak D match, TRBD1 (6 bases). V was pared by 2 bases and J by 5 bases, with 12 bases between. From germline, CDR1 is ENHRY and CDR2 SYGVKD. This CDR3 contains 14 residues. CDR3 protein: CAISEKTGQTEAFF. The CDR3 DNA reads as TGTGCCATCAGTGAGAAGACCGGACAGACTGAAGCTTTCTTT.

The chain joins TRBV29-1 to TRBJ1-6, with D uncertain. Trimming took 6 bases from V and 7 from J, leaving 13 bases between them. Germline V gene sequence: CDR1 SQVTM, CDR2 ANQGSEA. CDR3 length: 13 residues. The DNA for the CDR3 is TGCAGCGTCCGGACCGGGAAGAATTCACCCCTCCACTTT. Amino acid sequence: CSVRTGKNSPLHF.

The rearrangement uses TRBV6-6 and TRBJ2-1, with D tentatively TRBD2 (5 bases). The CDR3 is made up of 14 amino acids. From germline, CDR1 is MNHNY and CDR2 SVGAGI (reference sequence). The germline V and J ends were trimmed by 3 bases and 6 bases, with 12 bases remaining between them. CDR3 sequence: CASSYGLAGNEQFF. The CDR3 DNA follows: TGTGCCAGCAGTTATGGTCTAGCTGGCAATGAGCAGTTCTTC.

V gene TRBV28 combines with J gene TRBJ1-1, with 10 bases identical to TRBD1. This CDR3 contains 16 residues. Looked up from germline, CDR1 is MDHEN and CDR2 is SYDVKM. After removal of 5 bases from V and 1 base from J, the junction contained 7 bases not matched to a gene. The CDR3 region has the DNA TGTGCCAGCAGTCACGGGACAGGGGTAAGGAACACTGAAGCTTTCTTT. Residues: CASSHGTGVRNTEAFF.

The chain combines TRBV19 with TRBJ1-5; 9 nucleotides agree with TRBD1. The J segment lost 9 bases and the V segment lost 7 bases, leaving 13 bases of the junction unmatched. The CDR3 runs to 15 residues. Germline-derived CDR1 and CDR2 are LNHDA and SQIVND (reference sequence). This CDR3 is CASTRSGQGVRPQHF. DNA for the CDR3: TGTGCCAGTACCCGATCGGGACAGGGAGTTCGGCCCCAGCATTTT.

This chain uses TRBV6-5 with TRBJ2-4, with TRBD2 matching over 12 bases. From germline, CDR1 is MNHEY and CDR2 SVGAGI. The J segment lost 8 bases and the V segment lost 4 bases, leaving 6 bases of the junction unmatched. This CDR3 spans 15 amino acids. The CDR3 coding sequence is TGTGCCAGCAGTTCCCGGACTAGCGGGGTGTACATTCAGTACTTC. Protein: CASSSRTSGVYIQYF.

The chain joins TRBV10-2 to TRBJ1-1; D is ambiguous. Germline CDR1 and CDR2: WSHSY and SAAADI. Trimming shortened V by 2 bases and J by 0 bases, and 7 bases separated the two germline ends. The CDR3 is 14 amino acids. CDR3: CASSEIRMNTEAFF. The CDR3 DNA is TGCGCCAGCAGTGAGATCAGGATGAACACTGAAGCTTTCTTT.

V and J are TRBV2 and TRBJ2-2; D is tentatively TRBD1 or TRBD2 (5 bases each). Deletions cut 7 bases from V and 2 bases from J, with 14 bases between. Looked up from germline, CDR1 is SNHLY and CDR2 is FYNNEI. This CDR3 is built from 15 residues. The CDR3 nucleotides are TGTGCCAGCATCGGGGACCTCCCAAACACCGGGGAGCTGTTTTTT. Translated: CASIGDLPNTGELFF.

The chain is built from TRBV6-6 and TRBJ1-1; no clear D gene. Trimming shortened V by 6 bases and J by 4 bases, and 12 bases separated the two germline ends. CDR1 is MNHNY, CDR2 SVGAGI, per germline (reference sequence). The CDR3 has 13 amino acids. The DNA of the CDR3 is TGTGCCAGCAGATTCGGGATCGTCACTGAAGCTTTCTTT. Translation gives CASRFGIVTEAFF.

This rearrangement joins TRBV28 to TRBJ2-3; 14 nucleotides agree with TRBD2. Germline CDR1 and CDR2: MDHEN and SYDVKM. Losses at the gene ends were 6 bases for V and 3 bases for J; bases not matched to a gene: 17. This CDR3 region has 20 residues. The CDR3 protein is CASRNRLGLAGGPLTDTQYF. CDR3 in DNA: TGTGCCAGCAGAAACCGTTTAGGACTAGCGGGAGGCCCACTTACAGATACGCAGTATTTT.

This chain links TRBV19 with TRBJ2-1, with unresolved D. Trimming removed 8 bases at V and 10 bases at J, with 12 bases between. This CDR3 spans 11 amino acids. Germline V gene sequence: CDR1 LNHDA, CDR2 SQIVND (reference sequence). Here the CDR3 DNA reads TGTGCCAGTCGGTGGGGTAGAGAGCAGTTCTTC. This translates into CASRWGREQFF.

The chain combines TRBV19 with TRBJ2-2; D gene ambiguous. Trimming pared 3 bases from V and 3 bases from J, leaving 8 bases between. The germline V gene encodes CDR1 LNHDA and CDR2 SQIVND (reference sequence). CDR3 size: 14 residues. The CDR3 sequence: CASSILVDTGELFF. CDR3 in DNA: TGTGCCAGTAGTATTCTTGTGGACACCGGGGAGCTGTTTTTT.

This sequence joins TRBV28 and TRBJ1-2; weak D call: TRBD1 (5 bases). There are 14 residues in the CDR3. In germline, CDR1 is MDHEN, CDR2 SYDVKM. V shed 0 bases and J shed 2 bases, with 7 bases lying between them. The CDR3 DNA is TGTGCCAGCAGTTTATGGGGGGGAAACTATGGCTACACCTTC. Its translation is CASSLWGGNYGYTF.

For the CDR3, the DNA is TGTGCCAGCAGCTTAGGGTTTCCAGCGGGAGGGGAGACCCAGTACTTC. Residues: CASSLGFPAGGETQYF. The chain carries TRBV7-9 and TRBJ2-5, with 10 bases fitting TRBD2. The CDR3 is 16 residues long. Per the germline V gene, CDR1 is SEHNR and CDR2 is FQNEAQ (reference sequence). After removal of 1 base from V and 5 bases from J, the junction contained 7 bases not matched to a gene.

This clone appeared a few times. This chain uses TRBV6-4 with TRBJ2-2; 8 bases are shared with TRBD2. The CDR3 has 16 residues. Trimming cost V 6 bases and J 5 bases; bases outside gene matches: 11. From germline, CDR1 is MRHNA and CDR2 SNTAGT. This CDR3 reads CASRAEAGVRTGELFF. Written as DNA, the CDR3 is TGTGCCAGCAGAGCCGAAGCGGGAGTGCGAACCGGGGAGCTGTTTTTT.

The J gene is TRBJ1-1, the V gene TRBV5-4; maybe TRBD1 (5 bases). Trimming shortened V by 4 bases and J by 9 bases, and 22 bases separated the two germline ends. The germline V gene encodes CDR1 SGHNT and CDR2 YYREEE (reference sequence). The CDR3 is 15 amino acids. This chain's CDR3 is CASSKSPGPPWKAFF. DNA for the CDR3: TGTGCCAGCAGCAAAAGCCCGGGACCTCCATGGAAAGCTTTCTTT.

This chain joins TRBV10-3 and TRBJ1-2; perhaps TRBD1 as D (6 bases). The CDR3 sequence is 14 residues long. V was pared by 9 bases and J by 3 bases, with 17 bases between. Germline CDR1 and CDR2: ENHRY and SYGVKD. The CDR3 coding sequence is TGTGCCATTCAAAGGGGGGAGGAGCACTATGGCTACACCTTC. Its protein product is CAIQRGEEHYGYTF.

V usage is TRBV7-8 and J usage is TRBJ2-7; 8 bases fit TRBD1. V gave up 1 base and J gave up 0 bases; unmatched junction bases: 8. CDR3 length: 17 amino acids. Looked up from germline, CDR1 is SGHVS and CDR2 is FQNEAQ. As DNA, the CDR3 is TGTGCCAGCAGCTTAGTTAATTCAGGACAGGGCTCCTACGAGCAGTACTTC. Encoded protein: CASSLVNSGQGSYEQYF.

CDR3 nucleotides: TGTGCCAGCAGCTTACGCAGGGACGGGGAGCTGTTTTTT. The encoded protein is CASSLRRDGELFF. This chain joins TRBV7-9 and TRBJ2-2; maybe TRBD1 (5 bases). The CDR3 has 13 amino acids. V shed 2 bases and J shed 7 bases, with 8 bases lying between them. From germline, CDR1 is SEHNR and CDR2 FQNEAQ (reference sequence). Full variable domain (outside the CDR3, taken from reference TRBV7-9 and TRBJ2-2): DTGVSQNPRHKITKRGQNVTFRCDPISEHNRLYWYRQTLGQGPEFLTYFQNEAQLEKSRLLSDRFSAERPKGSFSTLEIQRTEQGDSAMYLCASSLRRDGELFFGEGSRLTVL.

This clone was seen a handful of times. J is TRBJ2-5 and V is TRBV25-1, with TRBD1 as a possible D gene (5 bases). Trimming took off 4 bases at V and 4 bases at J, with 16 bases between the two ends. Germline loops: CDR1 MGHDK, CDR2 SYGVNS. CDR3 length: 15 amino acids. CDR3 sequence reads: CASSAPWGDRETQYF. Here the CDR3 DNA reads TGTGCCAGCAGTGCTCCCTGGGGCGATCGAGAGACCCAGTACTTC. The full variable domain, in which reference TRBV25-1 and TRBJ2-5 provide the parts outside the CDR3, is EADIYQTPRYLVIGTGKKITLECSQTMGHDKMYWYQQDPGMELHLIHYSYGVNSTEKGDLSSESTVSRIRTEHFPLTLESARPSHTSQYLCASSAPWGDRETQYFGPGTRLLVL.

The chain couples TRBV4-1 to TRBJ2-2, with 9 bases that match TRBD1. V gave up 1 base and J gave up 0 bases; unmatched junction bases: 0. The length of the CDR3 is 16 residues. Germline V gene sequence: CDR1 MGHRA, CDR2 YSYEKL. The CDR3 region has the DNA TGCGCCAGCAGCCAAGGACAGGGGGCGAACACCGGGGAGCTGTTTTTT. The encoded protein is CASSQGQGANTGELFF.

The chain combines TRBV10-3 with TRBJ2-1; no reliable D call. V was trimmed by 2 bases and J by 5 bases, leaving 7 bases between them. This CDR3 is 13 amino acids long. Germline CDR1 reads ENHRY; CDR2 reads SYGVKD. The CDR3 DNA is TGTGCCATCAGTGAGCCCCAGAACAATGAGCAGTTCTTC. Protein: CAISEPQNNEQFF.

The chain recombines TRBV28 with TRBJ2-3, with 8 nucleotides matching TRBD1. The V segment lost 2 bases and the J segment 3 bases; nucleotides outside the gene matches: 7. This CDR3 contains 16 residues. Germline assignment: CDR1 MDHEN and CDR2 SYDVKM. This chain's CDR3 is CASSLVTGGITDTQYF. Here the CDR3 DNA reads TGTGCCAGCAGTTTAGTAACAGGGGGTATTACAGATACGCAGTATTTT. Variable domain in full (rest from reference TRBV28 and TRBJ2-3): DVKVTQSSRYLVKRTGEKVFLECVQDMDHENMFWYRQDPGLGLRLIYFSYDVKMKEKGDIPEGYSVSREKKERFSLILESASTNQTSMYLCASSLVTGGITDTQYFGPGTRLTVL.